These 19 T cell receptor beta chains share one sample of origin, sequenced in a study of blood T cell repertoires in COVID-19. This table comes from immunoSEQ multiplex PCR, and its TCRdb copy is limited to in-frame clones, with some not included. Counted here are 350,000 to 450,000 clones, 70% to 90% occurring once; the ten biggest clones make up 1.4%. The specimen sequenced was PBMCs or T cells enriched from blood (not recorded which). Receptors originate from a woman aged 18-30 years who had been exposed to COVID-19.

CDR3 coding DNA: TGCAGTGCTAGTCGGGGGGTCAATCAGCCCCAGCATTTT. Translation gives CSASRGVNQPQHF. The gene calls are TRBV20-1 and TRBJ1-5; weak D call: TRBD1 (5 bases). V was cut by 3 bases and J by 3 bases, with 9 bases left in between. Germline CDR1 DFQATT, CDR2 SNEGSKA (reference sequence). The CDR3 consists of 13 residues.

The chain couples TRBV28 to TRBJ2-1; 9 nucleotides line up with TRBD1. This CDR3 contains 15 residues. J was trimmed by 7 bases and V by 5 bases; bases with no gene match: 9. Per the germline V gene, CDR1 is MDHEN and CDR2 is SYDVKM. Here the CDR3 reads CASSLRGTGRNEQFF. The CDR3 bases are TGTGCCAGCAGTCTGCGTGGGACAGGGCGGAATGAGCAGTTCTTC.

CDR3 loop: CASSPPTSGGNQETQYF. In DNA form, the CDR3 reads TGTGCCAGCTCACCCCCGACTAGCGGGGGAAACCAAGAGACCCAGTACTTC. This chain joins TRBV18 and TRBJ2-5; 12 bases map to TRBD2. V was pared by 3 bases and J by 0 bases, with 5 bases of the junction left unmatched. Germline values: CDR1 KGHSH, CDR2 LQKENI. The CDR3 is 17 residues long. Full variable domain (rest looked up from reference TRBV18 and TRBJ2-5): NAGVMQNPRHLVRRRGQEARLRCSPMKGHSHVYWYRQLPEEGLKFMVYLQKENIIDESGMPKERFSAEFPKEGPSILRIQQVVRGDSAAYFCASSPPTSGGNQETQYFGPGTRLLVL.

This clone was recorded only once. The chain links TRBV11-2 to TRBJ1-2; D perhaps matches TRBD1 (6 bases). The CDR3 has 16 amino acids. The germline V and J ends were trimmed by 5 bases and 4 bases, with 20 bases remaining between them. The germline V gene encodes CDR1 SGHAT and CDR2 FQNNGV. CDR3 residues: CASSPRGSSTVYGYTF. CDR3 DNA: TGTGCCAGCAGCCCTAGGGGGAGCTCGACTGTCTATGGCTACACCTTC.

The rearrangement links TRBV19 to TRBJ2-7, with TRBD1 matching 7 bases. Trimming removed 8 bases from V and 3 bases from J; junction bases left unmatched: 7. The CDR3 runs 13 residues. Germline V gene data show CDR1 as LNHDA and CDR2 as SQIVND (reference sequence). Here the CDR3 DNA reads TGTGCCAGTCGGGACAGTCGCTACTACGAGCAGTACTTC. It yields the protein CASRDSRYYEQYF.

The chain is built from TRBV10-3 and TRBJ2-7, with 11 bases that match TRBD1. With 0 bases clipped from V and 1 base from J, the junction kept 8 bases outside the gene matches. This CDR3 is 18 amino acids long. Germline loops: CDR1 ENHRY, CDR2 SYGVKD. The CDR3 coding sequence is TGTGCCATCAGTGAGTCGGTTGGGACAGGGGGTCATTCCTACGAGCAGTACTTC. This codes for CAISESVGTGGHSYEQYF.

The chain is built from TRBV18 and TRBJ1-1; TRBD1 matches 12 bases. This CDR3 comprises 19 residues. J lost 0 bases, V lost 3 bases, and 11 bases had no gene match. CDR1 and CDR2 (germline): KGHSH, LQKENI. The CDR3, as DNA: TGTGCCAGCTCACCCTTACCCGGGACAGGGGGCGACATGAACACTGAAGCTTTCTTT. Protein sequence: CASSPLPGTGGDMNTEAFF.

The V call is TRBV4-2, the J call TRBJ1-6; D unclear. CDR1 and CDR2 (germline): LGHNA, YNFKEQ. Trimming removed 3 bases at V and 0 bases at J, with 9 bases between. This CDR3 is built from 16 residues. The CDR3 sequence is CASSQLESSYNSPLHF. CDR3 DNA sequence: TGTGCCAGCAGCCAGTTAGAGAGCTCCTATAATTCACCCCTCCACTTT.

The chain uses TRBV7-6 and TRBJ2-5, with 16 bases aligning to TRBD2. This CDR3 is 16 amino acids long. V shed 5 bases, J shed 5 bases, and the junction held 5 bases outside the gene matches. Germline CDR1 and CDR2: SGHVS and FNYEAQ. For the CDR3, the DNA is TGTGCCAGCAGCCTACCGGGACTAGCGGGAGGGGAGACCCAGTACTTC. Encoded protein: CASSLPGLAGGETQYF.

Here the CDR3 DNA reads TGTGCCAGCAGCGTAGGGACAGTCTCGAAAGGAGAGACCCAGTACTTC. Translating it yields CASSVGTVSKGETQYF. This sequence joins TRBV5-4 and TRBJ2-5; TRBD1 matches 7 bases. CDR3 size: 16 residues. CDR1 is SGHNT, CDR2 YYREEE, per germline (reference sequence). Trimming removed 4 bases from V and 4 bases from J; junction bases left unmatched: 13.

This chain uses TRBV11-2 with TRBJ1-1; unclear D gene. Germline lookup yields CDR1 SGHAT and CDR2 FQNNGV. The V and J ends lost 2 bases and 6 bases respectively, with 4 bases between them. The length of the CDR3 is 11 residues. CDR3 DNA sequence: TGTGCCAGCAGCTTATTCGCTGAAGCTTTCTTT. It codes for CASSLFAEAFF.

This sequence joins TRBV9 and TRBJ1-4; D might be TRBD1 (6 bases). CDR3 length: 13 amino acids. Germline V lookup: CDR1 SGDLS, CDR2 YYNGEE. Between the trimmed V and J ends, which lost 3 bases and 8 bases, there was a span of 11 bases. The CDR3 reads CASSAGDTEKLFF. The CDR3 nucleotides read TGTGCCAGCAGCGCCGGGGACACGGAAAAACTGTTTTTT.

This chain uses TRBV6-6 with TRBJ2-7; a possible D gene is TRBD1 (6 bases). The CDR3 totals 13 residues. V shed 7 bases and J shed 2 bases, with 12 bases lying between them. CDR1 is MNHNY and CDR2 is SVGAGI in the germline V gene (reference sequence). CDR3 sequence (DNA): TGTGCCAGCACCGAAAGACAGGCCTACGAGCAGTACTTC. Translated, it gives CASTERQAYEQYF.

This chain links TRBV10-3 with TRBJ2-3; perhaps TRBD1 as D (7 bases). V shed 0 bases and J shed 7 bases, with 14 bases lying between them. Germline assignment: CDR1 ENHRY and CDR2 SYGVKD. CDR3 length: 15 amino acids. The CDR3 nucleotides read TGTGCCATCAGTGAGTCGCAGGGGGGCGGAAATACGCAGTATTTT. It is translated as CAISESQGGGNTQYF.

Here the CDR3 DNA reads TGTGCCAGCAGTCGACTAGCGGGGCACAAAAACATTCAGTACTTC. As protein: CASSRLAGHKNIQYF. The V gene is TRBV28, the J gene TRBJ2-4, with 11 bases identical to TRBD2. There are 15 residues in the CDR3. CDR1 and CDR2 (germline): MDHEN, SYDVKM. J was trimmed by 3 bases and V by 5 bases; bases with no gene match: 3.

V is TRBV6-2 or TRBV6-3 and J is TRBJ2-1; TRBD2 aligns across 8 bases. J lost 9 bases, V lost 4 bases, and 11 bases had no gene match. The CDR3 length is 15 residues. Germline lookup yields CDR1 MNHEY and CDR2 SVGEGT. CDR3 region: CASSSPGGPLTEQFF. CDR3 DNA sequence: TGTGCCAGCAGTTCCCCGGGAGGGCCCCTGACTGAGCAGTTCTTC.

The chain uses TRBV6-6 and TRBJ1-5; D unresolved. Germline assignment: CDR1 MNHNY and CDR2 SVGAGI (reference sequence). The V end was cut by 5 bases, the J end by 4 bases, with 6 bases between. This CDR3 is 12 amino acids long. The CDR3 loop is CASSPQNQPQHF. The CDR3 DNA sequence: TGTGCCAGCAGTCCCCAAAATCAGCCCCAGCATTTT.

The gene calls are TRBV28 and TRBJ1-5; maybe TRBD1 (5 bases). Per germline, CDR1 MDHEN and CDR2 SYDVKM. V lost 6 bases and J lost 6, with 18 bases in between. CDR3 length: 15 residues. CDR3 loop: CASSLVGGGGQPQHF. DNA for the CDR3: TGTGCCAGCAGCCTGGTGGGGGGAGGCGGTCAGCCCCAGCATTTT. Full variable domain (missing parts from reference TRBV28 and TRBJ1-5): DVKVTQSSRYLVKRTGEKVFLECVQDMDHENMFWYRQDPGLGLRLIYFSYDVKMKEKGDIPEGYSVSREKKERFSLILESASTNQTSMYLCASSLVGGGGQPQHFGDGTRLSIL.

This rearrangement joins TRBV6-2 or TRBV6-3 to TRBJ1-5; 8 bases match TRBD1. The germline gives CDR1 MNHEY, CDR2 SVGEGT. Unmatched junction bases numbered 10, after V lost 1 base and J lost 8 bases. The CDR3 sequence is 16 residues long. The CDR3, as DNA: TGTGCCAGCAGTTACTATGGGCAGGGGGCGGTTAAGCCCCAGCATTTT. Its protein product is CASSYYGQGAVKPQHF.